This TCR beta chain was sequenced in a study of T cell responses to AZD1222 COVID-19 vaccine. Study findings and constraints: Spike-specific TCR depth and breadth grew after two AZD1222 doses. Among the donors, most were white British and more were female, and clonal diversity was possibly underestimated. Regions 160-218 and 743-854 held dominance among vaccine-associated CD4 TCRs, which spanned spike.

Second-dose timings of about 4 or about 12 weeks were pooled. The germline V gene encodes CDR1 LGHNA and CDR2 YNFKEQ. The CDR3 length is 15 residues. V shed 0 bases and J shed 1 base, with 7 bases lying between them. Profiled with immunoSEQ multiplex PCR; TCRdb holds only in-frame clones, not every one. The data hold approximately 140,000 clones, with more than 85% observed a single time. There are a few counts of this clone. Antigen: not known. The sequence derives from an adult who received the AZD1222 COVID-19 vaccine. The sample here was peripheral blood, taken 28 days after the second AZD1222 dose. The chain is built from TRBV4-2 and TRBJ1-5; D not resolved. The CDR3 reads CASSQESGSNQPQHF. In nucleotides, the CDR3 is TGTGCCAGCAGCCAAGAAAGTGGCAGCAATCAGCCCCAGCATTTT.